This T cell receptor beta chain was sequenced in a study of blood T cell repertoires in COVID-19. Libraries were prepared by immunoSEQ multiplex PCR; TCRdb keeps only in-frame clonotypes and omits some of them. The table records about 90,000 clones, around 81% of them present only once. The CDR3 extends over 14 amino acids. With 8 bases removed from V and 5 bases from J, the gap between germline ends came to 15 bases. Germline V gives CDR1 SGHTA, CDR2 FQGNSA. The chain has TRBV7-2 and TRBJ2-2; tentatively, D is TRBD1 (5 bases). The specimen was peripheral blood. The receptor was isolated from a man aged 50 or older with acute or convalescent COVID-19. The chain's CDR3 is CASSPTAGTGELFF. CDR3 DNA sequence: TGTGCCAGCTCACCGACAGCCGGAACCGGGGAGCTGTTTTTT.